The sample holds a few counts of the clone carrying this TCR beta chain. Germline V gives CDR1 DFQATT, CDR2 SNEGSKA (reference sequence). V was pared by 5 bases and J by 8 bases, with 14 bases between. This CDR3 is built from 12 residues. TCRdb re-analysed the RT-PCR reads in MiXCR, keeping a single row per CDR3 protein. The table records about a million distinct CDR3 sequences, about a sixth of them present only once. These data are taken from a study of patients and donors after allogeneic stem cell transplantation. V is TRBV20-1 and J is TRBJ2-3; D might be TRBD2 (5 bases). Sequencing was carried out using blood, either unsorted or a sorted T cell fraction (not recorded which). The TCR comes from a human donor who was either an allogeneic HSCT recipient or a stem cell or donor lymphocyte infusion donor (not recorded which). It is not recorded whose cells these are; they may come from a transplant donor. The CDR3 loop is CSAGYPEGTQYF. The CDR3 DNA sequence: TGCAGTGCTGGATACCCAGAGGGTACGCAGTATTTT.